Following are 5 T cell receptor beta chains from one sample sequenced in a study of control samples from healthy donors and cancer patients. TCRdb's copy holds only in-frame clones and misses some; the assay was immunoSEQ multiplex PCR. This table holds some 120,000 clones, around 87% found once. Sequenced input: blood. These receptors all come from a man aged 55 to 69 in good health.

The rearrangement links TRBV6-5 to TRBJ1-6; D is possibly TRBD1 (5 bases). Between the trimmed V and J ends, which lost 6 bases and 12 bases, there was a span of 18 bases. This CDR3 spans 14 amino acids. Germline V lookup: CDR1 MNHEY, CDR2 SVGAGI. The CDR3 is CASRVRTYLLPLHF. The CDR3 DNA sequence: TGTGCCAGCAGGGTGCGGACATATCTTTTACCCCTCCACTTT.

The chain couples TRBV4-1 to TRBJ2-3; TRBD2 matches 7 bases. Germline assignment: CDR1 MGHRA and CDR2 YSYEKL. The CDR3 is made up of 16 amino acids. The ends lost 0 bases at V and 5 bases at J; junction bases unmatched: 8. In nucleotides, the CDR3 is TGCGCCAGCAGCCAAGATACTCGGGGGGTCGGAGATACGCAGTATTTT. Its protein product is CASSQDTRGVGDTQYF.

The chain joins TRBV6-5 to TRBJ1-1, with D perhaps TRBD1 (5 bases). The CDR3 is made up of 14 amino acids. CDR1 MNHEY and CDR2 SVGAGI come from the germline V gene. V was clipped by 5 bases and J by 1 base, with 11 bases between them. The CDR3 bases are TGTGCCAGCAGTCCCCGGACAAAGAACACTGAAGCTTTCTTT. It codes for CASSPRTKNTEAFF.

The chain joins TRBV30 to TRBJ1-3; D might be TRBD1 (5 bases). The germline V gene encodes CDR1 GTSNPN and CDR2 SVGIG (reference sequence). Trimming shortened V by 0 bases and J by 3 bases, and 6 bases separated the two germline ends. The length of the CDR3 is 13 residues. CDR3 sequence (DNA): TGTGCCTGGAGTGTTGGGGGTGGAAACACCATATATTTT. Translated: CAWSVGGGNTIYF.

V gene TRBV4-3 combines with J gene TRBJ1-3; D gene ambiguous. V was clipped by 3 bases and J by 0 bases, with 6 bases between them. Germline CDR1 is LGHNA and CDR2 is YSLEER. This CDR3 contains 14 residues. This CDR3 reads CASSHPPSGNTIYF. The CDR3 region has the DNA TGCGCCAGCAGCCACCCTCCCTCTGGAAACACCATATATTTT.